This TCR beta chain was found in a study of CD8+ T cells in alopecia areata. Trimming removed 0 bases from V and 6 bases from J, with 10 bases in between. Germline-derived CDR1 and CDR2 are SGDLS and YYNGEE. The CDR3 contains 14 residues. Following RNA extraction, reverse transcription yielded cDNA that acted as the sequencing template. The method was immunoSEQ multiplex PCR; TCRdb's version includes in-frame clones alone and lacks a portion of them. The sample contains 120,000 or so clones, around 50% of which appear only once. The study, taken as a whole, reports: Between patients, shared TCR sequences were less clear than in mice. This was possibly due in part to HLA diversity in the patient population.

About this clone: Its antigen is currently unknown.

The specimen was NKG2D-low CD8+ T cells sorted from blood. The sequence was obtained from a human donor with alopecia areata. This chain links TRBV9 with TRBJ2-1; no definite D call. CDR3 residues: CASSVGSLGNEQFF. The CDR3 DNA follows: TGTGCCAGCAGCGTAGGTTCTCTGGGCAATGAGCAGTTCTTC.